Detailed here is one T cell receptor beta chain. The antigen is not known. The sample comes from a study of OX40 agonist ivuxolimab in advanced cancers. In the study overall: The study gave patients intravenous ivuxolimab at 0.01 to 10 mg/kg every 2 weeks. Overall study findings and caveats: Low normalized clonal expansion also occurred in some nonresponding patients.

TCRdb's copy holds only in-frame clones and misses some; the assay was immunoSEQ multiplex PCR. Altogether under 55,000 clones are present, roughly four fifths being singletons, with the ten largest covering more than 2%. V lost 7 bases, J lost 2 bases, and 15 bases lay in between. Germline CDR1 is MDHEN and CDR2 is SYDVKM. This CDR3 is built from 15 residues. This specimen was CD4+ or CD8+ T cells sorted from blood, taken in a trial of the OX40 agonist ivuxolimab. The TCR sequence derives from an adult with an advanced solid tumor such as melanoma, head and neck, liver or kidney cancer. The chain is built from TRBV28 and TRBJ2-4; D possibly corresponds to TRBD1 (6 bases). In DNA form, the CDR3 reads TGTGCCAGCACGTCGAACCGGGACACCAAAAACATTCAGTACTTC. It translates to CASTSNRDTKNIQYF.